This T cell receptor beta chain was sequenced for a study of shared clonotypes between healthy human individuals. Study-wide results and caveats: Clonotypes shared by all four sorted-subset donors had higher generation probabilities than non-shared clonotypes.

The CDR3 length is 16 residues. V lost 2 bases and J lost 5; bases outside the gene matches: 10. The germline V gene encodes CDR1 MDHEN and CDR2 SYDVKM. Regarding this clone: Its antigen is undetermined.

The deep-level immunoSEQ assay was used. Assay: immunoSEQ multiplex PCR; the TCRdb copy retains only in-frame clones and omits some. The sample lists millions of clones; 90% to 95% were seen once. Source material: naive CD4+ T cells sorted from blood. Specified subset: CD45RA+ positively selected. This receptor was identified in a man younger than 35 in good health. This chain uses TRBV28 with TRBJ2-5, with 8 positions matching TRBD1. The CDR3 nucleotides are TGTGCCAGCAGTTTACCTCGGACAGGGCCTTACGAGACCCAGTACTTC. Its translation is CASSLPRTGPYETQYF. The full variable domain, with the rest looked up from reference TRBV28 and TRBJ2-5, is DVKVTQSSRYLVKRTGEKVFLECVQDMDHENMFWYRQDPGLGLRLIYFSYDVKMKEKGDIPEGYSVSREKKERFSLILESASTNQTSMYLCASSLPRTGPYETQYFGPGTRLLVL.